This TCR beta chain originates from a study of long-term antiretroviral therapy in people with HIV. The content of samples before DNA extraction was roughly 0.95-11 million cryopreserved PBMC. Concerning this clone: No antigen is known for it.

A v3.0 immunoSEQ assay was performed at survey level. The table came from immunoSEQ multiplex PCR; TCRdb's copy has only in-frame clones and leaves some out. Of some 23,000 clones in the sample, under 80% were seen once. The CDR3 consists of 17 residues. V dropped 9 bases and J dropped 1 base, with 21 bases sitting between them. Study outcomes and limitations: Researchers lacked any data on ART adherence, viral resistance or therapy changes. Every time point showed a repertoire led by clones expanded before ART. HIV repertoires spanned tighter CDR3 length ranges than controls did.

Here the sequenced sample was unsorted PBMCs, taken 1.1 years before starting antiretroviral therapy. This receptor was taken from a woman aged 40-49 years with HIV. The chain recombines TRBV23-1 with TRBJ2-2; D possibly corresponds to TRBD1 (6 bases). TRBV23-1 is reported as an ORF; its role is uncertain. The CDR3 protein is CARGAEGAGENTGELFF. For the CDR3, the DNA is TGCGCCAGGGGGGCCGAGGGCGCAGGGGAGAACACCGGGGAGCTGTTTTTT.